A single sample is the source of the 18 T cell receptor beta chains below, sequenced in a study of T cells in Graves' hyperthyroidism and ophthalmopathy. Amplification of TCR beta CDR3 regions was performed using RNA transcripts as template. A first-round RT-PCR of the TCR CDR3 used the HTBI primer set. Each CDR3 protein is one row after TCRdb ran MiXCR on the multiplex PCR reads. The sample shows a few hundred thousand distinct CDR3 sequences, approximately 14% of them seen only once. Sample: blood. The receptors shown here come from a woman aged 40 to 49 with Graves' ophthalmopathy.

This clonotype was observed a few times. Here the CDR3 DNA reads TGTGCCAGCAGCCCACCCACGGTGGACACCATATATTTT. It yields the protein CASSPPTVDTIYF. The chain uses TRBV7-9 and TRBJ1-3, with D unresolved. Germline CDR1 reads SEHNR; CDR2 reads FQNEAQ (reference sequence). Trimming cost V 5 bases and J 8 bases, with 13 bases left between them. This CDR3 spans 13 amino acids.

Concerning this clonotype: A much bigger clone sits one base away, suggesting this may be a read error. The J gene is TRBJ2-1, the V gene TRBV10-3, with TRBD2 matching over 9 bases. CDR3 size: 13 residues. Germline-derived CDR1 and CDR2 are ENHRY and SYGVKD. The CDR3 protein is CALSVRGGEEQFF. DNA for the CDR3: TGTGCCCTCAGTGTGCGGGGGGGCGAGGAGCAGTTCTTC.

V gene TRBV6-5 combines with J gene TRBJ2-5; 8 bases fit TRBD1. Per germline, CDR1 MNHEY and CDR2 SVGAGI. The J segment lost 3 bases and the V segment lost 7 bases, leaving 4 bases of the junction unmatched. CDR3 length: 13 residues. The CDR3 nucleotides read TGTGCCAGCAATTTGGACAGGGAAGAGACCCAGTACTTC. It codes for CASNLDREETQYF.

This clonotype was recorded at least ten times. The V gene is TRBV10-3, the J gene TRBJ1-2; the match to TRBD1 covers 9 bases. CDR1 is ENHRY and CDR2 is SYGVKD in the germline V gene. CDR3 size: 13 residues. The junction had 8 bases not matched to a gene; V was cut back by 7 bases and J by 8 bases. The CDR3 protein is CAITPDRGHGYTF. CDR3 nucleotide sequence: TGTGCCATCACCCCGGACAGGGGCCACGGCTACACCTTC.

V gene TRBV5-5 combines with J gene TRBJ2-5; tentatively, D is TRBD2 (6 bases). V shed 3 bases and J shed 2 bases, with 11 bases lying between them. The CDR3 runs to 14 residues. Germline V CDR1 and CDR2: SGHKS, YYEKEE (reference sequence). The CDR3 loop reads CASSSVGGQETQYF. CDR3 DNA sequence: TGTGCCAGCAGCTCGGTGGGGGGTCAAGAGACCCAGTACTTC.

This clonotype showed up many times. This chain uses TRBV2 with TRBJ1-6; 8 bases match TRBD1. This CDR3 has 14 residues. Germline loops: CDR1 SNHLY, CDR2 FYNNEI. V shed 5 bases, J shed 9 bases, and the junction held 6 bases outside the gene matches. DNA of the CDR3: TGTGCCAGCAGTAACGGACAGGGAGCTTCACCCCTCCACTTT. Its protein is CASSNGQGASPLHF.

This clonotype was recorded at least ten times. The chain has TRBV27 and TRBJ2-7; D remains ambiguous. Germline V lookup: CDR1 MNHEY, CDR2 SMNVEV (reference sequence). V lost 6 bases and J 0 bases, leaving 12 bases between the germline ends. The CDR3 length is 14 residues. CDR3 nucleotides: TGTGCCAGCAGCTTAGGTCGGTCCTCCTACGAGCAGTACTTC. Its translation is CASSLGRSSYEQYF.

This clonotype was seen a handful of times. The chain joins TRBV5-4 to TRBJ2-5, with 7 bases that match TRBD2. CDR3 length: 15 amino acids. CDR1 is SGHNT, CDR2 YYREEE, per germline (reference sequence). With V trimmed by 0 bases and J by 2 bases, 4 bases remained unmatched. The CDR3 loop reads CASSLVSSGQETQYF. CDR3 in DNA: TGTGCCAGCAGCTTGGTGTCTAGCGGACAAGAGACCCAGTACTTC. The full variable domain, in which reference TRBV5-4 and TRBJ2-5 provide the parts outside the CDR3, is ETGVTQSPTHLIKTRGQQVTLRCSSQSGHNTVSWYQQALGQGPQFIFQYYREEENGRGNFPPRFSGLQFPNYSSELNVNALELDDSALYLCASSLVSSGQETQYFGPGTRLLVL.

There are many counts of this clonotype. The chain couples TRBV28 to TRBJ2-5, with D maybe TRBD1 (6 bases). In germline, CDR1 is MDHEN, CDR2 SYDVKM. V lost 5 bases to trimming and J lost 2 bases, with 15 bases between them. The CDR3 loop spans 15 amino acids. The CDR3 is CASSELAGDQETQYF. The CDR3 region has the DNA TGTGCCAGCAGTGAACTTGCAGGGGATCAAGAGACCCAGTACTTC.

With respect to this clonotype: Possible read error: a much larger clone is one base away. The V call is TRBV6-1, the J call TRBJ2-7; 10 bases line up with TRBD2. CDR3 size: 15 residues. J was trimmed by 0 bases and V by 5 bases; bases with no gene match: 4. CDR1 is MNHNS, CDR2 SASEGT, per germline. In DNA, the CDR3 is TGTGCCAGCAGTCCAAGCGGGGGGGCCTCCTACGAGCAGTACTTC. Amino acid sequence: CASSPSGGASYEQYF.

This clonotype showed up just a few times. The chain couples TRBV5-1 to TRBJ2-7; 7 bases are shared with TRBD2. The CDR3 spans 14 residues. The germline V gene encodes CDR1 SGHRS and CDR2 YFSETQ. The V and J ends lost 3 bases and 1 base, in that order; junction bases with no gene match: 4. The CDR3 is CASSSGRGSYEQYF. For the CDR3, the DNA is TGCGCCAGCAGCTCAGGGCGGGGGTCCTACGAGCAGTACTTC.

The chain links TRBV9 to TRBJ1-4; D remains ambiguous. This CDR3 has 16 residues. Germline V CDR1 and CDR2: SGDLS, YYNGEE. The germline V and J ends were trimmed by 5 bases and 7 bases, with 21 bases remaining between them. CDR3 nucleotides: TGTGCCAGCAGTCTCAGCGCCAGCTTGATAGGTGAAAAACTGTTTTTT. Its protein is CASSLSASLIGEKLFF.

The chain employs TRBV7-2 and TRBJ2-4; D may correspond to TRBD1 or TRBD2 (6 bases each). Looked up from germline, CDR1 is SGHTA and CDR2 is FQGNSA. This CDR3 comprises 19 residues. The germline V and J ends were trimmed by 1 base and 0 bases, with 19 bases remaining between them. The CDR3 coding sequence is TGTGCCAGCAGCTTAGTAGGAGGGGGTGGCAGTCTAGCCAAAAACATTCAGTACTTC. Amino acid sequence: CASSLVGGGGSLAKNIQYF.

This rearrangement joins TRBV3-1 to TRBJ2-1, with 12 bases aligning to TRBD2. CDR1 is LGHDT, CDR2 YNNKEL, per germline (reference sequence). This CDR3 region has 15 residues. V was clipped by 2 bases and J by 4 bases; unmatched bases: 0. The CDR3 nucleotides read TGTGCCAGCAGCCAAACTAGCGGGGGGTACAATGAGCAGTTCTTC. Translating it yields CASSQTSGGYNEQFF.

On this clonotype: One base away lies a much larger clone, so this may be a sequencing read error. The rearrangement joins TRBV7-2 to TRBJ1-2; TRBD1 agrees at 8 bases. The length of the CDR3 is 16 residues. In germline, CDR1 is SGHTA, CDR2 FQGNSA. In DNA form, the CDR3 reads TGTGCCAACAGCCCAGGGGGCGGCGGAGTATTCTATGGCTACACCTTC. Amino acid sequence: CANSPGGGGVFYGYTF.

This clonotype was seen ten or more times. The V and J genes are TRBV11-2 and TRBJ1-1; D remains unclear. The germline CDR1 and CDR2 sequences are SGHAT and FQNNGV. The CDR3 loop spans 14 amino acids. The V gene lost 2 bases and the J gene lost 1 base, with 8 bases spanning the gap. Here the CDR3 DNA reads TGTGCCAGCAGCTTAACGGGCCCGAACACTGAAGCTTTCTTT. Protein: CASSLTGPNTEAFF.

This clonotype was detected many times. CDR3 in amino acids: CASSLLWGELFF. The CDR3 region has the DNA TGTGCCAGCAGCTTGTTATGGGGGGAGCTGTTTTTT. This chain connects TRBV11-2 to TRBJ2-2, with unresolved D. Germline loops: CDR1 SGHAT, CDR2 FQNNGV. The CDR3 runs to 12 residues. With 3 bases removed from V and 8 bases from J, the gap between germline ends came to 7 bases.

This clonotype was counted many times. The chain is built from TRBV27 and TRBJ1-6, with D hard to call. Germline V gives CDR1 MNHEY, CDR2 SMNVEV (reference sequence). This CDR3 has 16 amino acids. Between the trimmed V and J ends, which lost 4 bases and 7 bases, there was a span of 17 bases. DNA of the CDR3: TGTGCCAGCAGTTACCGGACCCCGAGGCAAAATTCACCCCTCCACTTT. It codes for CASSYRTPRQNSPLHF.